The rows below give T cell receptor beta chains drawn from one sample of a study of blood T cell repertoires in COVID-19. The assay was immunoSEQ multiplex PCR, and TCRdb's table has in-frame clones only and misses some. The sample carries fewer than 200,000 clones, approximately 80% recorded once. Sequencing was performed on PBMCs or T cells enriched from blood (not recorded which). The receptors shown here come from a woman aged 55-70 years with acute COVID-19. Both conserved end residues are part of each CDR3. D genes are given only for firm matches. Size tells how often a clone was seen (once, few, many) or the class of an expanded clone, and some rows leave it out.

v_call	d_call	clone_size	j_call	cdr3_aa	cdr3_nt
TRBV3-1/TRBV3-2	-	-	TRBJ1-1	CASSQAQPGGAFF	TGTGCCAGCAGCCAAGCCCAACCGGGAGGAGCTTTCTTT
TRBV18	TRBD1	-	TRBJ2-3	CASSPSTGRPDTQYF	TGTGCCAGCTCACCATCGACAGGGCGCCCAGATACGCAGTATTTT
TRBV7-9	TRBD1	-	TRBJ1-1	CASSFGQGGTEAFF	TGTGCCAGCAGCTTCGGACAGGGCGGGACTGAAGCTTTCTTT
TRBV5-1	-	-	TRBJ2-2	CASSLASAGTGELFF	TGCGCCAGCAGCTTGGCCTCCGCGGGCACCGGGGAGCTGTTTTTT
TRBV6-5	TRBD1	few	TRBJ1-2	CASSSPGQAYGYTF	TGTGCCAGCAGTTCTCCGGGACAGGCCTATGGCTACACCTTC
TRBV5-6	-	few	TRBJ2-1	CASSKQSSYNEQFF	TGTGCCAGCAGCAAACAGTCCTCCTACAATGAGCAGTTCTTC
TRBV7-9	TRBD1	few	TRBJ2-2	CASSSGQGGTGELFF	TGTGCCAGCAGCTCGGGACAGGGAGGCACCGGGGAGCTGTTTTTT
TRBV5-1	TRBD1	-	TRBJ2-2	CASTTGGGTGELFF	TGCGCCAGTACGACAGGGGGCGGCACCGGGGAGCTGTTTTTT
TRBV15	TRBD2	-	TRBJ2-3	CATSRVGGRMSTDTQYF	TGTGCCACCAGCAGAGTTGGCGGGAGAATGAGCACAGATACGCAGTATTTT
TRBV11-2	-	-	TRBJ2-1	CASRRETSLYNEQFF	TGTGCCAGCAGACGGGAGACGTCGTTGTACAATGAGCAGTTCTTC
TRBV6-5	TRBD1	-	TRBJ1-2	CASSYSRGPGFYTF	TGTGCCAGCAGTTATTCGAGGGGGCCGGGCTTCTACACCTTC
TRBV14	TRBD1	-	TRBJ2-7	CASSSWTGQGEQYF	TGTGCCAGCAGCTCCTGGACAGGCCAGGGCGAGCAGTACTTC
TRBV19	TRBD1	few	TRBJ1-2	CASSTDRGENTF	TGTGCCAGTAGTACGGACAGGGGAGAGAACACCTTC
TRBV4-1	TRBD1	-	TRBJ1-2	CASSQKQGTNYGYTF	TGCGCCAGCAGCCAAAAACAGGGGACTAACTATGGCTACACCTTC
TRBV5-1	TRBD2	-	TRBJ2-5	CASSSGLAVQETQYF	TGCGCCAGCAGCTCGGGACTAGCGGTCCAAGAGACCCAGTACTTC
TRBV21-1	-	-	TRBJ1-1	CASSEHPSGGRNTEAFF	TGTGCCAGCAGCGAACACCCCAGCGGAGGGAGGAACACTGAAGCTTTCTTT
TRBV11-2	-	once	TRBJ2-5	CASSFEGETQYF	TGTGCCAGCAGCTTTGAGGGAGAGACCCAGTACTTC
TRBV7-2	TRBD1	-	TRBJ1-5	CASSLDRDNQPQHF	TGTGCCAGCAGCCTCGACAGGGATAATCAGCCCCAGCATTTT
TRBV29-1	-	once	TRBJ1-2	CSAQGLSTNYGYTF	TGCAGCGCACAGGGCCTATCAACTAACTATGGCTACACCTTC
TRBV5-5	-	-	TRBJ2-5	CASSILRQVQETQYF	TGTGCCAGCAGCATTCTTCGACAGGTTCAAGAGACCCAGTACTTC
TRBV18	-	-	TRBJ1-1	CASSPGENTEAFF	TGTGCCAGCTCACCTGGAGAGAACACTGAAGCTTTCTTT
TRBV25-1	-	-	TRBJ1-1	CASSQTGHEAFF	TGTGCCAGCAGTCAAACAGGGCATGAAGCTTTCTTT
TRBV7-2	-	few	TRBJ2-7	CASSTTVGGYEQYF	TGTGCCAGCAGCACCACGGTGGGAGGCTACGAGCAGTACTTC
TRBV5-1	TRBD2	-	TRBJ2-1	CASRGGRALEQFF	TGCGCCAGCAGGGGCGGGAGGGCCCTTGAGCAGTTCTTC
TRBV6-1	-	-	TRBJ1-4	CASSQSGRANEKLFF	TGTGCCAGCAGTCAGTCAGGGAGGGCTAATGAAAAACTGTTTTTT
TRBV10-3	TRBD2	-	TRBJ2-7	CAISEGWTSGSYEQYF	TGTGCCATCAGTGAGGGTTGGACTAGCGGCTCCTACGAGCAGTACTTC
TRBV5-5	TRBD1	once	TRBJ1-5	CASSQQGSGNQPQHF	TGTGCCAGCAGCCAACAGGGGTCGGGCAATCAGCCCCAGCATTTT
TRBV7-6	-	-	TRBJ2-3	CASSFDGTPSTDTQYF	TGTGCCAGCAGCTTCGACGGGACTCCCAGCACAGATACGCAGTATTTT
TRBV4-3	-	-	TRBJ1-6	CASSRAGEGSPLHF	TGCGCCAGCAGCCGAGCGGGGGAGGGCTCACCCCTCCACTTT